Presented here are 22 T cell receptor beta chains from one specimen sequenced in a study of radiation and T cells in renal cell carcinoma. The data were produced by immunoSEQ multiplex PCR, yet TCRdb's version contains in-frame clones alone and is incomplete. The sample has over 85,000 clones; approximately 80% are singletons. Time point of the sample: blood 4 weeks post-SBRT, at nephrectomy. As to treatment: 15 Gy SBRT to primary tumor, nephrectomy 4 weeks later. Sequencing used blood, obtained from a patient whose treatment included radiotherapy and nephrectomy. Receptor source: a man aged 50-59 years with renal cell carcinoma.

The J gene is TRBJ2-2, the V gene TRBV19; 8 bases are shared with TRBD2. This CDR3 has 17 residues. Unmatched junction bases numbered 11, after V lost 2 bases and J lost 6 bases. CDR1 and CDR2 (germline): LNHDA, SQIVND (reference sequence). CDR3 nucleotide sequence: TGTGCCAGTAGTATATGGCGGGGGGCCGGCGGGGCCGGGGAGCTGTTTTTT. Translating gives CASSIWRGAGGAGELFF.

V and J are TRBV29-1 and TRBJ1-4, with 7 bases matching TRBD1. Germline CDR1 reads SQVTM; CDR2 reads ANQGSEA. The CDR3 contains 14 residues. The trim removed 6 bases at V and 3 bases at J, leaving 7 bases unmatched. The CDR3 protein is CSVRQGVSNEKLFF. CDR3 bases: TGCAGCGTACGACAGGGAGTCTCTAATGAAAAACTGTTTTTT.

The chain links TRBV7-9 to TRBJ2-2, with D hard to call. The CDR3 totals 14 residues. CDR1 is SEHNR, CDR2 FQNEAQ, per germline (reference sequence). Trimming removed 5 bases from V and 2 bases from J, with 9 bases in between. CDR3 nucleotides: TGTGCCAGCAGCGTGTGGGGTAACACCGGGGAGCTGTTTTTT. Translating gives CASSVWGNTGELFF. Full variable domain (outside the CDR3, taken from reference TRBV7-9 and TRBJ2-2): DTGVSQNPRHKITKRGQNVTFRCDPISEHNRLYWYRQTLGQGPEFLTYFQNEAQLEKSRLLSDRFSAERPKGSFSTLEIQRTEQGDSAMYLCASSVWGNTGELFFGEGSRLTVL.

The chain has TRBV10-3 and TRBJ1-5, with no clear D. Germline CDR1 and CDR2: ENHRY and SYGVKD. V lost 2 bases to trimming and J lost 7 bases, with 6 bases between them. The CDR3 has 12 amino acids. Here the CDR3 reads CAISEDPQPQHF. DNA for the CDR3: TGTGCCATCAGTGAGGATCCGCAGCCCCAGCATTTT.

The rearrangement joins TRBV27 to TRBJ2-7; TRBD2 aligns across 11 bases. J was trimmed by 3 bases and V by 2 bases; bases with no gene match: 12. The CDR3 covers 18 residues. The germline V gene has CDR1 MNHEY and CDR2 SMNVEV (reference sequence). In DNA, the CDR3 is TGTGCCAGCAGTTTACAGCCGCTCGCCGGGACTAGCGGCTACGAGCAGTACTTC. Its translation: CASSLQPLAGTSGYEQYF.

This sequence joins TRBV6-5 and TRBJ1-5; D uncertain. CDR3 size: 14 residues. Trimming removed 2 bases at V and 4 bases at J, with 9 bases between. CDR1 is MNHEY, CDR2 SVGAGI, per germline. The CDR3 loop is CASSYDWANQPQHF. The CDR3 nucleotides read TGTGCCAGCAGTTACGACTGGGCAAATCAGCCCCAGCATTTT.

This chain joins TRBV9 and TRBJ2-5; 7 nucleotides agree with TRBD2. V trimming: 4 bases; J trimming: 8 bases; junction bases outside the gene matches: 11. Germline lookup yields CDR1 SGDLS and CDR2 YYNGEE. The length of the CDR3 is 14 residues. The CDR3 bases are TGTGCCAGCAGCTTGACGACAAGCGGGACTACCCAGTACTTC. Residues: CASSLTTSGTTQYF.

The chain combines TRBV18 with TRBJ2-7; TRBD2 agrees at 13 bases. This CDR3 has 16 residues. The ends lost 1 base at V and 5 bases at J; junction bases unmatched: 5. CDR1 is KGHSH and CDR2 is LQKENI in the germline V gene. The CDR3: CASSPRGLAGVNEQYF. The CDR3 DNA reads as TGTGCCAGCTCACCACGAGGACTAGCGGGAGTAAACGAGCAGTACTTC. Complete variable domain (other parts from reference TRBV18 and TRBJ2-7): NAGVMQNPRHLVRRRGQEARLRCSPMKGHSHVYWYRQLPEEGLKFMVYLQKENIIDESGMPKERFSAEFPKEGPSILRIQQVVRGDSAAYFCASSPRGLAGVNEQYFGPGTRLTVT.

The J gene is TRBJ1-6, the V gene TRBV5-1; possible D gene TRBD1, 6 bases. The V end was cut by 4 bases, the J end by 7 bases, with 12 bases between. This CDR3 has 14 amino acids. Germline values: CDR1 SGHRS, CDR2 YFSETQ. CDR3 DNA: TGCGCCAGCAGCCGAACAGGGAACAATTCACCCCTCCACTTT. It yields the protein CASSRTGNNSPLHF.

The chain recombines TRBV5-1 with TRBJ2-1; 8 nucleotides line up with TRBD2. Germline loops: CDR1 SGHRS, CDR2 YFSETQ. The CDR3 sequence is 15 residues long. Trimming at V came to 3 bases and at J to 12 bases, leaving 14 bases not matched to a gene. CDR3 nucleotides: TGCGCCAGCAGCTCAGCGACTAGCGCCAGGATTGGGCAGTTCTTC. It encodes CASSSATSARIGQFF.

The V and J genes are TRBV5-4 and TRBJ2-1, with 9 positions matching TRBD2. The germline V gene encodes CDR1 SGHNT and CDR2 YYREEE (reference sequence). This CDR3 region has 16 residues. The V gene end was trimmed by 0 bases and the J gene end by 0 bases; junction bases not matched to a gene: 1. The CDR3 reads CASSLDSGSSYNEQFF. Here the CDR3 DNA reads TGTGCCAGCAGCTTGGATAGCGGGAGCTCCTACAATGAGCAGTTCTTC.

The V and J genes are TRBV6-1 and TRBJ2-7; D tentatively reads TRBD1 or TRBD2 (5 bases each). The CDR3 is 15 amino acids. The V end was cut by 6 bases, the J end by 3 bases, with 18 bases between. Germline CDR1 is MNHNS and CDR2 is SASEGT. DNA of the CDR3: TGTGCCAGCAGGGGCCAAGTCAGGGCGGGCTACGAGCAGTACTTC. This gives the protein CASRGQVRAGYEQYF.

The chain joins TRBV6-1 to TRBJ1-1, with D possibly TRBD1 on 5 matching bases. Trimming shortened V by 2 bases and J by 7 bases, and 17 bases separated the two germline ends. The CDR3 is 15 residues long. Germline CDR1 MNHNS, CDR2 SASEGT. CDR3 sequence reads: CASSERLGTGVEAFF. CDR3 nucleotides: TGTGCCAGCAGTGAACGTCTTGGGACGGGCGTTGAAGCTTTCTTT.

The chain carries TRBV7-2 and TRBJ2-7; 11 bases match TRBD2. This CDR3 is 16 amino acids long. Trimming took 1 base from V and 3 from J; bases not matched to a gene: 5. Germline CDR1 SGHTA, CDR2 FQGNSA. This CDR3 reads CASSLVVTSGNYEQYF. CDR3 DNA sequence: TGTGCCAGCAGCTTAGTGGTGACTAGCGGGAACTACGAGCAGTACTTC. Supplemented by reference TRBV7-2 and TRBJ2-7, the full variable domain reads GAGVSQSPSNKVTEKGKDVELRCDPISGHTALYWYRQSLGQGLEFLIYFQGNSAPDKSGLPSDRFSAERTGGSVSTLTIQRTQQEDSAVYLCASSLVVTSGNYEQYFGPGTRLTVT.

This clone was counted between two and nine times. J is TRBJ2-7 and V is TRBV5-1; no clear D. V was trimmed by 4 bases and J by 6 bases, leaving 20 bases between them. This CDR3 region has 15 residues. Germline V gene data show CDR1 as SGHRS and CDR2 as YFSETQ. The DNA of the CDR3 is TGCGCCAGCAGCGACCCGGGCCAGTTCCGAATCGAGCAGTACTTC. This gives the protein CASSDPGQFRIEQYF.

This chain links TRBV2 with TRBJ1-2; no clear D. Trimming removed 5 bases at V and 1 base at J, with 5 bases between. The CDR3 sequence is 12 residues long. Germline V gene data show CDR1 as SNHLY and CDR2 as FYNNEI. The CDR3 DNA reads TGTGCCAGCAGTCAGGATAACTATGGCTACACCTTC. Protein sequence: CASSQDNYGYTF.

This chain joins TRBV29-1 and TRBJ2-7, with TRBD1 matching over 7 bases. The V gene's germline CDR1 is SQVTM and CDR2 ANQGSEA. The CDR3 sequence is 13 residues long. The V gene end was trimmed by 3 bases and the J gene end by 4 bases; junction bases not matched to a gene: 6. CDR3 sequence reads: CSVEGDSEYEQYF. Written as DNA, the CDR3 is TGCAGCGTTGAGGGGGACAGTGAATACGAGCAGTACTTC.

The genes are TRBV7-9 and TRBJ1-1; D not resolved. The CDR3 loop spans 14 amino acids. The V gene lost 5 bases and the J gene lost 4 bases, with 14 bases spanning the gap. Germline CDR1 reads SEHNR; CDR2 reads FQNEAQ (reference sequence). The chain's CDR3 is CASSPRTDFTEAFF. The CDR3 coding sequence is TGTGCCAGCAGCCCCCGGACCGATTTCACTGAAGCTTTCTTT.

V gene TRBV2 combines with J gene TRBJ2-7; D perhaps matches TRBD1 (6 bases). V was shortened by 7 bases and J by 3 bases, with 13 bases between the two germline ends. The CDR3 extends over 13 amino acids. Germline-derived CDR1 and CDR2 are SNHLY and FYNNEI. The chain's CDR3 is CASKQGSYYEQYF. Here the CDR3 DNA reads TGTGCCAGCAAACAGGGAAGTTACTACGAGCAGTACTTC.

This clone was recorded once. Written as DNA, the CDR3 is TGTGCCAGCTCACCGATCGGGACTAGCGGGGGAAGTACACCCGATACGCAGTATTTT. Encoded protein: CASSPIGTSGGSTPDTQYF. The chain has TRBV18 and TRBJ2-3; TRBD2 matches 14 bases. J gave up 6 bases and V 3 bases, and 14 bases lay outside the gene matches. Germline V gives CDR1 KGHSH, CDR2 LQKENI. The CDR3 covers 19 residues. The variable domain in full, with the rest retrieved from reference TRBV18 and TRBJ2-3, is NAGVMQNPRHLVRRRGQEARLRCSPMKGHSHVYWYRQLPEEGLKFMVYLQKENIIDESGMPKERFSAEFPKEGPSILRIQQVVRGDSAAYFCASSPIGTSGGSTPDTQYFGPGTRLTVL.

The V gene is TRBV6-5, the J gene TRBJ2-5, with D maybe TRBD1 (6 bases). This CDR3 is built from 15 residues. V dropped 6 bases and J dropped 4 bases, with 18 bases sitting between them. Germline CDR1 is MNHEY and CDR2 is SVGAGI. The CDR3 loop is CASSGQTSLGETQYF. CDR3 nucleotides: TGTGCCAGCAGCGGACAGACGTCACTTGGAGAGACCCAGTACTTC.

This chain's CDR3 is CAWEETSGNTIYF. CDR3 sequence (DNA): TGTGCCTGGGAAGAGACCTCTGGAAACACCATATATTTT. The genes are TRBV30 and TRBJ1-3; D gene uncertain. CDR1 is GTSNPN, CDR2 SVGIG, per germline (reference sequence). CDR3 length equals 13 residues. The V gene lost 5 bases and the J gene lost 0 bases, with 8 bases spanning the gap.